This section outlines one TCR beta chain sequence together with its context. Its antigen remains unidentified. These data originate in a study of T-cell reconstitution after alpha-beta-depleted transplantation in children. Overall study results and limits: T cells produced anew were the main source of T-cell counts and diversity one year after transplant.

There are 18 residues in the CDR3. Germline V CDR1 and CDR2: MGHRA, YSYEKL. V was shortened by 4 bases and J by 4 bases, with 25 bases between the two germline ends. Library preparation (for TCRbeta) was performed with unique molecular identifiers. TCRdb re-called the PCR reads with MiXCR, one entry per CDR3 protein. The sample contains hundreds of thousands of distinct CDR3 sequences, about 24% of which appear only once. This TCR was recovered from a female patient aged 2 to 10 who had a stem cell transplant for congenital amegakaryocytic thrombocytopenia, so the T cells may come from the graft donor. The sequenced sample was PBMCs, mostly from graft donor cells, obtained 360 days after TCRalphabeta/CD19-depleted stem cell transplant. This rearrangement joins TRBV4-1 to TRBJ1-1; the D is unclear. CDR3 protein: CASSLRYISLHQVTEAFF. CDR3 coding DNA: TGCGCCAGCAGCCTACGTTACATTTCCCTCCACCAGGTCACTGAAGCTTTCTTT.